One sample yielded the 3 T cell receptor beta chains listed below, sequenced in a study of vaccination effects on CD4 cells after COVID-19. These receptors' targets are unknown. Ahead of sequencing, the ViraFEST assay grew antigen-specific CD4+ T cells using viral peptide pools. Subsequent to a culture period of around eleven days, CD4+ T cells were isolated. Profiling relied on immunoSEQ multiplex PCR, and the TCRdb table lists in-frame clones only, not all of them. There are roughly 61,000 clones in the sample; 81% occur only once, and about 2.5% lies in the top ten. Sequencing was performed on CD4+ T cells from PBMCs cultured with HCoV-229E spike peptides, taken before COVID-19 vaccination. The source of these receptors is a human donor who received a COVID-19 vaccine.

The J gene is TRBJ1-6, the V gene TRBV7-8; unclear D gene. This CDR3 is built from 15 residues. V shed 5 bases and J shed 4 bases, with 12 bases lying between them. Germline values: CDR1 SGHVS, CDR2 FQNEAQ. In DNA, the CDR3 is TGTGCCAGCAGCCCCTCCTTAGGGTATAATTCACCCCTCCACTTT. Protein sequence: CASSPSLGYNSPLHF.

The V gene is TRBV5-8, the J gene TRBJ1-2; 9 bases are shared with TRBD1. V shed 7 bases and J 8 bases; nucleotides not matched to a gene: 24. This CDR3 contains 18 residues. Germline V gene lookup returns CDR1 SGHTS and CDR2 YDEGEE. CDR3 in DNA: TGTGCCAGCTCACTCCCTGGGACAGGGAGTCCCCTATCACGGGGCTACACCTTC. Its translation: CASSLPGTGSPLSRGYTF.

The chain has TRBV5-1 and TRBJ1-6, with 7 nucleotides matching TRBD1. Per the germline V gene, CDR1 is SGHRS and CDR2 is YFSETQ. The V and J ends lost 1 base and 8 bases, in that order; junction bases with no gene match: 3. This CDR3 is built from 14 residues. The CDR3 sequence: CASSLLDRDSPLHF. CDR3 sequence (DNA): TGCGCCAGCAGCTTGCTCGACAGGGATTCACCCCTCCACTTT.